The source of this T cell receptor beta chain is a study of identical twins. This CDR3 has 18 residues. With 1 base removed from V and 2 bases from J, the gap between germline ends came to 18 bases. Germline lookup yields CDR1 LGHDT and CDR2 YNNKEL (reference sequence). As concerns this clonotype: Its antigen is unidentified.

Study-level points and caveats: In cord blood, abundant beta clonotypes had fewer insertions; memory showed no trend.

TCRdb reprocessed the 5' RACE reads with MiXCR, giving one entry per CDR3 protein. In the table there are 600,000 to 700,000 distinct CDR3 sequences, around 20% of which are singletons. This sample also appeared in a second study, on T cells expressing NK-cell markers. From that report: CD3+CD56+NKG2C+, CD3+CD56+NKG2C- and CD3+CD56-NKG2C+ T cells, once sorted, supplied the TCR beta repertoires. In several experiments, an anti-gamma-delta TCR antibody restricted sorting to alpha-beta TCR T cells.

Sequenced input: PBMCs. The chain carries TRBV3-1 and TRBJ1-5; the D gene is possibly TRBD1 (6 bases). The sequence was collected from a woman aged 18-35 years in good health. The CDR3 DNA reads TGTGCCAGCAGCCAAGGGGTACGGGGGGCGAGGGGCAATCAGCCCCAGCATTTT. It encodes CASSQGVRGARGNQPQHF.